A selection of T cell receptor beta chains follows, all from one sample in a study of OX40 agonist ivuxolimab in advanced cancers. Here immunoSEQ multiplex PCR was the method, and the copy in TCRdb shows in-frame clones only, minus some. The sample carries some 49,000 clones, 85% recorded once. This specimen consisted of CD4+ or CD8+ T cells sorted from blood, obtained in a trial of the OX40 agonist ivuxolimab. The receptors were gathered from an adult with an advanced solid tumor such as melanoma, head and neck, liver or kidney cancer. Both conserved end residues are part of each CDR3. Each record gives: V gene, D gene, clone size, J gene, CDR3 protein, CDR3 DNA. A D gene is named only where the DNA matches it firmly. A row's size may be missing; if present it is once, few, many or a size class.

>TRBV19|NA|NA|TRBJ1-3
CATSEGDGNTIYF
TGTGCCACCTCCGAGGGGGACGGAAACACCATATATTTT
>TRBV7-2|TRBD1|NA|TRBJ2-2
CASSLSETGGYTGELFF
TGTGCCAGCAGCTTAAGCGAGACAGGGGGATACACCGGGGAGCTGTTTTTT
>TRBV9|TRBD2|NA|TRBJ2-3
CASSTYPAGRGPDTQYF
TGTGCCAGCAGCACCTACCCCGCGGGGAGGGGCCCAGATACGCAGTATTTT
>TRBV14|TRBD2|NA|TRBJ2-1
CASSHRLAGLSNEQFF
TGTGCCAGCAGCCACAGACTAGCGGGTTTAAGCAATGAGCAGTTCTTC
>TRBV14|NA|once|TRBJ1-2
CASSQDFRTTNYGYTF
TGTGCCAGCAGCCAAGATTTCCGGACTACTAACTATGGCTACACCTTC
>TRBV29-1|NA|NA|TRBJ2-2
CSVEVSGPAGELFF
TGCAGCGTTGAAGTGAGCGGTCCCGCCGGGGAGCTGTTTTTT
>TRBV28|NA|NA|TRBJ2-1
CASNTRIALSSYNEQFF
TGTGCCAGCAATACCCGTATAGCCCTAAGCTCCTACAATGAGCAGTTCTTC
>TRBV15|TRBD1|NA|TRBJ2-7
CATSSFHDRASYEQYF
TGTGCCACCAGCAGCTTCCATGACAGGGCCTCCTACGAGCAGTACTTC
>TRBV19|NA|NA|TRBJ1-5
CASSIWAGDSNQPQHF
TGTGCCAGTAGTATCTGGGCAGGGGATAGCAATCAGCCCCAGCATTTT
>TRBV11-2|TRBD1|NA|TRBJ1-1
CASSLRQGATNTEAFF
TGTGCCAGCAGCCTCCGACAGGGGGCGACGAACACTGAAGCTTTCTTT
>TRBV6-6|NA|NA|TRBJ2-1
CASSYADHEQFF
TGTGCCAGCAGTTATGCTGACCATGAGCAGTTCTTC
>TRBV4-2|NA|NA|TRBJ1-4
CASSRQEKLFF
TGTGCCAGCAGCCGACAAGAAAAACTGTTTTTT
>TRBV4-2|NA|NA|TRBJ2-3
CASSQVRTDTQYF
TGTGCCAGCAGCCAAGTTCGTACAGATACGCAGTATTTT
>TRBV6-5|NA|NA|TRBJ2-7
CASSPGPYEQYF
TGTGCCAGCAGCCCAGGACCCTACGAGCAGTACTTC
>TRBV27|NA|NA|TRBJ1-4
CASSLARSVATNEKLFF
TGTGCCAGCAGTTTAGCGCGTTCAGTTGCAACTAATGAAAAACTGTTTTTT
>TRBV7-8|NA|NA|TRBJ2-1
CASSSRGILEQFF
TGTGCCAGCAGCTCAAGGGGCATTCTTGAGCAGTTCTTC
>TRBV14|NA|NA|TRBJ1-1
CASSQDWRVQGMNTEAFF
TGTGCCAGCAGCCAAGATTGGAGGGTTCAAGGGATGAACACTGAAGCTTTCTTT
>TRBV28|NA|NA|TRBJ1-2
CASSLQVNYGYTF
TGTGCCAGCAGTCTTCAGGTGAACTATGGCTACACCTTC
>TRBV6-5|NA|NA|TRBJ2-1
CASSVQGWVEQFF
TGTGCCAGCAGTGTCCAGGGTTGGGTTGAGCAGTTCTTC
>TRBV28|TRBD1|NA|TRBJ1-2
CASSLLDRGQRGNYGYTF
TGTGCCAGCAGTTTACTTGACAGGGGTCAACGGGGGAACTATGGCTACACCTTC
>TRBV9|NA|NA|TRBJ1-2
CASSPSTGNYGYTF
TGTGCCAGCAGCCCCTCGACTGGCAACTATGGCTACACCTTC
>TRBV4-2|NA|medium-sized|TRBJ2-1
CASSQELRTSYNEQFF
TGTGCCAGCAGCCAAGAATTAAGGACTTCGTACAATGAGCAGTTCTTC
>TRBV27|NA|NA|TRBJ2-3
CASSFGDTQYF
TGTGCCAGCAGTTTTGGTGATACGCAGTATTTT
>TRBV14|NA|NA|TRBJ1-1
CASSQERGTRSTEAFF
TGTGCCAGCAGCCAAGAAAGGGGGACGAGGAGCACTGAAGCTTTCTTT
>TRBV28|NA|NA|TRBJ1-6
CATGRTLLGDSPLHF
TGTGCCACCGGACGGACTCTCCTAGGGGATTCACCCCTCCACTTT
>TRBV7-9|NA|NA|TRBJ1-1
CASSLGRTEAFF
TGTGCCAGCAGCTTAGGGCGGACTGAAGCTTTCTTT
>TRBV11-2|NA|NA|TRBJ1-1
CASSLDSPNTEAFF
TGTGCCAGCAGCTTAGATTCACCGAACACTGAAGCTTTCTTT
>TRBV4-3|NA|NA|TRBJ2-2
CASSQDRLGELFF
TGCGCCAGCAGCCAAGATCGTTTGGGGGAGCTGTTTTTT
>TRBV13|NA|once|TRBJ2-3
CASSLVGGYPDTQYF
TGTGCCAGCAGCTTAGTAGGGGGTTACCCAGATACGCAGTATTTT
>TRBV7-8|TRBD2|NA|TRBJ2-7
CASSPFGREVDEQYF
TGTGCCAGCAGCCCCTTTGGGAGGGAAGTCGACGAGCAGTACTTC
>TRBV19|TRBD2|few|TRBJ2-1
CASSTLAGWREQFF
TGTGCCAGTAGTACTCTAGCGGGCTGGAGGGAGCAGTTCTTC
>TRBV2|NA|NA|TRBJ2-3
CASSAGSRDTQYF
TGTGCCAGCTCCGCGGGGAGCCGAGATACGCAGTATTTT
>TRBV11-2|NA|NA|TRBJ2-3
CASEAGTASTDTQYF
TGTGCCAGCGAAGCCGGGACGGCTAGCACAGATACGCAGTATTTT
>TRBV7-8|TRBD2|NA|TRBJ2-5
CASSSSGGDQETQYF
TGTGCCAGCAGCTCTAGCGGGGGGGATCAAGAGACCCAGTACTTC
>TRBV9|TRBD2|NA|TRBJ2-1
CASSVRLAGGTYNEQFF
TGTGCCAGCAGCGTTCGACTAGCGGGGGGTACCTACAATGAGCAGTTCTTC
>TRBV7-3|NA|NA|TRBJ1-1
CASSLRAGRNTEAFF
TGTGCCAGCAGCTTAAGGGCAGGGAGGAACACTGAAGCTTTCTTT
>TRBV11-3|NA|once|TRBJ1-6
CASSLEGFGRVSYNSPLHF
TGTGCCAGCAGCTTAGAAGGTTTCGGTCGGGTCTCCTATAATTCACCCCTCCACTTT
>TRBV7-2|NA|NA|TRBJ2-1
CASSLALGTPSYNEQFF
TGTGCCAGCAGCTTAGCGTTAGGGACACCATCGTACAATGAGCAGTTCTTC
>TRBV4-3|NA|NA|TRBJ2-1
CASSQGRRNEQFF
TGCGCCAGCAGCCAGGGGAGACGCAATGAGCAGTTCTTC
>TRBV6-5|TRBD1|NA|TRBJ1-1
CASTGTGGTEAFF
TGTGCCAGCACCGGGACAGGGGGCACTGAAGCTTTCTTT
>TRBV10-3|NA|NA|TRBJ2-7
CAISESGETNEQYF
TGTGCCATCAGTGAGTCAGGGGAGACAAACGAGCAGTACTTC